Below are 29 T cell receptor beta chains sequenced from a single sample in a study of early T cells in non-severe SARS-CoV-2 infection. TCRdb itself ran the 5' RACE reads through MiXCR, one entry per CDR3 protein. The data contain about 42,000 distinct CDR3 sequences, around 7% of them singletons. Sample: whole blood. These receptors originate from an adult who was a healthcare worker with PCR-confirmed SARS-CoV-2 infection or an uninfected control (not recorded which).

The table lists this clonotype with many counts. The chain uses TRBV19 and TRBJ1-2, with 8 bases matching TRBD1. Germline trimming cut 4 bases from V and 3 bases from J; bases unmatched to any gene: 10. CDR3 length: 16 residues. Germline V gene data show CDR1 as LNHDA and CDR2 as SQIVND (reference sequence). The CDR3 DNA sequence: TGTGCCAGTAGTAACCGGGCGGGACAGGCTGACTATGGCTACACCTTC. Translation: CASSNRAGQADYGYTF.

This clonotype was observed many times. The chain links TRBV11-2 to TRBJ1-6; perhaps TRBD1 as D (6 bases). The CDR3 totals 15 residues. Between the trimmed V and J ends, which lost 5 bases and 7 bases, there was a span of 15 bases. Germline assignment: CDR1 SGHAT and CDR2 FQNNGV. CDR3 in amino acids: CASSPRTGHNSPLHF. The CDR3, as DNA: TGTGCCAGCAGCCCTCGAACAGGGCACAATTCACCCCTCCACTTT.

This rearrangement joins TRBV6-2 or TRBV6-3 to TRBJ2-5; a possible D gene is TRBD1 (6 bases). Germline V gene sequence: CDR1 MNHEY, CDR2 SVGEGT. The ends were cut back, 6 bases at V and 5 bases at J, with 19 bases in the middle. This CDR3 contains 15 residues. The CDR3 spells CASRSLGARGETQYF. The CDR3 DNA reads as TGTGCCAGCAGGTCATTGGGGGCAAGGGGGGAGACCCAGTACTTC.

This clonotype was detected many times. This chain links TRBV5-8 with TRBJ1-4; D unresolved. Trimming took off 2 bases at V and 2 bases at J, with 7 bases between the two ends. The CDR3 length is 14 residues. Per the germline V gene, CDR1 is SGHTS and CDR2 is YDEGEE. The CDR3 bases are TGTGCCAGCAGCTTCGGTAGGACTAATGAAAAACTGTTTTTT. Translated, it gives CASSFGRTNEKLFF.

V usage is TRBV6-1 and J usage is TRBJ2-5, with a tentative D call TRBD2 (6 bases). CDR3 length: 15 amino acids. Germline V lookup: CDR1 MNHNS, CDR2 SASEGT. Deletions cut 7 bases from V and 1 base from J, with 16 bases between. DNA of the CDR3: TGTGCCAGCAACTACCCGGGACTCACCCAAGAGACCCAGTACTTC. Translation gives CASNYPGLTQETQYF.

This clonotype was found a few times. V and J are TRBV5-8 and TRBJ2-1; D is unclear. Trimming took 0 bases from V and 0 from J, leaving 4 bases between them. Germline CDR1 SGHTS, CDR2 YDEGEE. The CDR3 is 14 amino acids. The CDR3 coding sequence is TGTGCCAGCAGCTTGGACGGCTCCTACAATGAGCAGTTCTTC. It yields the protein CASSLDGSYNEQFF.

This clonotype was observed at least ten times. This chain connects TRBV6-1 to TRBJ2-1, with TRBD2 matching 13 bases. The V and J ends lost 6 bases and 10 bases, in that order; junction bases with no gene match: 6. The CDR3 extends over 14 amino acids. The germline V gene has CDR1 MNHNS and CDR2 SASEGT. CDR3 nucleotides: TGTGCCAGCAGGGGACTAGCGGGGCTGGGCGAGCAGTTCTTC. This encodes CASRGLAGLGEQFF.

A few counts support this clonotype. J is TRBJ2-7 and V is TRBV4-1; the match to TRBD2 covers 12 bases. After removal of 3 bases from V and 6 bases from J, the junction contained 9 bases not matched to a gene. There are 16 residues in the CDR3. CDR1 and CDR2 (germline): MGHRA, YSYEKL. CDR3 protein: CASSHGLAGMSREQYF. In DNA form, the CDR3 reads TGCGCCAGCAGCCACGGACTAGCGGGGATGAGCCGCGAGCAGTACTTC.

This clonotype was counted only a few times. V gene TRBV5-1 combines with J gene TRBJ2-7, with 10 bases aligning to TRBD1. CDR1 SGHRS and CDR2 YFSETQ come from the germline V gene. V shed 2 bases, J shed 3 bases, and the junction held 5 bases outside the gene matches. CDR3 size: 15 residues. The CDR3 coding sequence is TGCGCCAGCAGCTTCTGGGACAGGGGTAGCTACGAGCAGTACTTC. This encodes CASSFWDRGSYEQYF.

This clonotype was observed a handful of times. The chain is built from TRBV19 and TRBJ2-5; 8 bases agree with TRBD1. In germline, CDR1 is LNHDA, CDR2 SQIVND (reference sequence). This CDR3 region has 14 residues. J gave up 2 bases and V 3 bases, and 2 bases lay outside the gene matches. The CDR3 loop reads CASSMWDRQETQYF. The CDR3 nucleotides are TGTGCCAGTAGTATGTGGGACAGGCAAGAGACCCAGTACTTC.

This sequence joins TRBV10-2 and TRBJ2-7; 8 bases map to TRBD1. There are 14 residues in the CDR3. From germline, CDR1 is WSHSY and CDR2 SAAADI. J gave up 4 bases and V 4 bases, and 6 bases lay outside the gene matches. DNA for the CDR3: TGCGCCAGCAGTGCGGACAGGGTGGTATACGAGCAGTACTTC. The encoded protein is CASSADRVVYEQYF.

This clonotype was recorded many times. The chain couples TRBV7-6 to TRBJ1-6, with 10 bases lining up with TRBD1. V dropped 4 bases and J dropped 7; count of bases not matched to a gene: 4. This CDR3 contains 15 residues. Germline loops: CDR1 SGHVS, CDR2 FNYEAQ. This CDR3 reads CASSSQTGGNSPLHF. CDR3 in DNA: TGTGCCAGCAGCTCCCAGACAGGGGGCAATTCACCCCTCCACTTT. Full variable domain (missing parts from reference TRBV7-6 and TRBJ1-6): GAGVSQSPRYKVTKRGQDVALRCDPISGHVSLYWYRQALGQGPEFLTYFNYEAQQDKSGLPNDRFSAERPEGSISTLTIQRTEQRDSAMYRCASSSQTGGNSPLHFGNGTRLTVT.

This clonotype showed up just a few times. The rearrangement uses TRBV20-1 and TRBJ2-4; 9 bases line up with TRBD2. The V segment lost 4 bases and the J segment 9 bases; nucleotides outside the gene matches: 19. CDR1 is DFQATT and CDR2 is SNEGSKA in the germline V gene (reference sequence). The CDR3 is 17 residues long. DNA of the CDR3: TGCAGTGCTATTTTCAATGGCGGGGGGGGCGATGGTAGCATTCAGTACTTC. Translating it yields CSAIFNGGGGDGSIQYF.

V and J are TRBV12-3 or TRBV12-4 and TRBJ2-5; D possibly matches TRBD1 or TRBD2 (6 bases each). V lost 2 bases and J lost 5, with 12 bases in between. The CDR3 is 14 amino acids. The CDR3 loop is CASSLYRGRETQYF. CDR3 sequence (DNA): TGTGCCAGCAGTTTATATCGGGGGCGGGAGACCCAGTACTTC.

This clonotype was detected a few times. V usage is TRBV6-4 and J usage is TRBJ2-3; TRBD1 agrees at 7 bases. The CDR3 extends over 14 amino acids. The V and J ends lost 0 bases and 4 bases, in that order; junction bases with no gene match: 1. Germline V gene data show CDR1 as MRHNA and CDR2 as SNTAGT. This CDR3 is CASSDSGGADTQYF. The CDR3 coding sequence is TGTGCCAGCAGTGACTCAGGGGGCGCAGATACGCAGTATTTT.

This clonotype occurred many times. The J gene is TRBJ2-1, the V gene TRBV11-3, with TRBD1 matching 8 bases. V was clipped by 5 bases and J by 10 bases; unmatched bases: 10. This CDR3 contains 14 residues. Germline lookup yields CDR1 SGHNT and CDR2 YENEEA. The DNA for the CDR3 is TGTGCCAGCAGCCCGCGGACAGGGATAGGGGAGCAGTTCTTC. It is translated as CASSPRTGIGEQFF.

The chain has TRBV20-1 and TRBJ1-6; 7 bases fit TRBD1. With 1 base clipped from V and 8 bases from J, the junction kept 5 bases outside the gene matches. Germline V gene data show CDR1 as DFQATT and CDR2 as SNEGSKA (reference sequence). The CDR3 is made up of 14 amino acids. The CDR3 loop is CSARAVRGDSPLHF. The CDR3, as DNA: TGCAGTGCTAGAGCGGTCAGGGGGGATTCACCCCTCCACTTT.

With regard to this clonotype: It may be a read error: a sequence one base away is much more abundant. The chain carries TRBV7-6 and TRBJ2-7, with D perhaps being TRBD1 or TRBD2 (5 bases each). Trimming cost V 1 base and J 0 bases, with 7 bases left between them. Germline CDR1 and CDR2: SGHVS and FNYEAQ. The CDR3 has 14 amino acids. CDR3 amino acids: CASSLGDGSYEQYF. CDR3 DNA: TGTGCCAGCAGCTTAGGGGACGGCTCCTACGAGCAGTACTTC.

The V call is TRBV19, the J call TRBJ2-7; the match to TRBD1 covers 10 bases. After removal of 3 bases from V and 3 bases from J, the junction contained 5 bases not matched to a gene. Germline V CDR1 and CDR2: LNHDA, SQIVND (reference sequence). CDR3 length: 15 residues. CDR3: CASSIPGTGDYEQYF. The CDR3 DNA reads TGTGCCAGTAGTATTCCCGGGACAGGGGACTACGAGCAGTACTTC.

The V gene is TRBV2, the J gene TRBJ2-7; D unclear. V lost 3 bases and J lost 8, with 14 bases in between. The CDR3 covers 13 residues. Germline assignment: CDR1 SNHLY and CDR2 FYNNEI. Here the CDR3 DNA reads TGTGCCAGCAGTGACGTGGGAACTACGAAGCAGTACTTC. Its translation: CASSDVGTTKQYF.

The V call is TRBV9, the J call TRBJ2-5, with TRBD1 identical over 7 bases. CDR1 and CDR2 from the germline V gene are SGDLS and YYNGEE. CDR3 length: 16 residues. V lost 0 bases and J lost 4; bases outside the gene matches: 9. The CDR3 nucleotides are TGTGCCAGCAGCGTAGAAAAGGGGGCACTGAGAGAGACCCAGTACTTC. Amino acid sequence: CASSVEKGALRETQYF.

There are many counts of this clonotype. V gene TRBV7-2 combines with J gene TRBJ1-2, with no clear D. Germline V gene sequence: CDR1 SGHTA, CDR2 FQGNSA. This CDR3 spans 11 amino acids. V was shortened by 6 bases and J by 8 bases, with 10 bases between the two germline ends. CDR3 protein: CASRTVYGYTF. For the CDR3, the DNA is TGTGCCAGCAGAACGGTCTACGGCTACACCTTC.

The sample holds many counts of this clonotype. The chain links TRBV5-4 to TRBJ1-5; possible D gene TRBD1, 5 bases. CDR1 SGHNT and CDR2 YYREEE come from the germline V gene (reference sequence). Trimming cost V 9 bases and J 3 bases, with 13 bases left between them. The CDR3 has 13 amino acids. In DNA form, the CDR3 reads TGTGCCACCCAGACGGGACCCAATCAGCCCCAGCATTTT. Translation: CATQTGPNQPQHF. The variable domain in full, with the rest retrieved from reference TRBV5-4 and TRBJ1-5, is ETGVTQSPTHLIKTRGQQVTLRCSSQSGHNTVSWYQQALGQGPQFIFQYYREEENGRGNFPPRFSGLQFPNYSSELNVNALELDDSALYLCATQTGPNQPQHFGDGTRLSIL.

This clonotype was seen a handful of times. V and J are TRBV12-3 or TRBV12-4 and TRBJ2-5, with 8 bases identical to TRBD2. The CDR3 contains 14 residues. The V segment lost 7 bases and the J segment 2 bases; nucleotides outside the gene matches: 6. In DNA form, the CDR3 reads TGTGCCAGCACCGCCCGGGGGGGGCAAGAGACCCAGTACTTC. This sequence encodes CASTARGGQETQYF.

This clonotype has at least ten counts. This chain uses TRBV7-9 with TRBJ1-5; a possible D gene is TRBD1 (5 bases). Per the germline V gene, CDR1 is SEHNR and CDR2 is FQNEAQ (reference sequence). The CDR3 loop spans 16 amino acids. The V end was cut by 5 bases, the J end by 0 bases, with 14 bases between. Here the CDR3 reads CASSDPRDFSNQPQHF. CDR3 coding DNA: TGTGCCAGCAGCGATCCAAGGGACTTTAGCAATCAGCCCCAGCATTTT.

This clonotype was detected many times. The J gene is TRBJ2-5, the V gene TRBV5-4; 7 nucleotides line up with TRBD1. J lost 2 bases, V lost 8 bases, and 12 bases had no gene match. This CDR3 spans 15 amino acids. Looked up from germline, CDR1 is SGHNT and CDR2 is YYREEE (reference sequence). The chain's CDR3 is CASKRPGTEQETQYF. The CDR3 DNA reads TGTGCCAGTAAACGACCTGGGACAGAACAAGAGACCCAGTACTTC. The entire variable domain, with the rest obtained from reference TRBV5-4 and TRBJ2-5, is as follows: ETGVTQSPTHLIKTRGQQVTLRCSSQSGHNTVSWYQQALGQGPQFIFQYYREEENGRGNFPPRFSGLQFPNYSSELNVNALELDDSALYLCASKRPGTEQETQYFGPGTRLLVL.

The table lists this clonotype with a few counts. The J gene is TRBJ2-6, the V gene TRBV24-1; no clear D gene. The CDR3 covers 12 residues. Trimming removed 5 bases from V and 19 bases from J, with 17 bases in between. Germline loops: CDR1 KGHDR, CDR2 SFDVKD. As DNA, the CDR3 is TGTGCCACCAGTGTTAGTGACCCCGGTGAAACTTTC. Protein: CATSVSDPGETF.

V gene TRBV7-8 combines with J gene TRBJ2-7; possibly TRBD1 for D (6 bases). CDR1 SGHVS and CDR2 FQNEAQ come from the germline V gene. V lost 4 bases, J lost 5 bases, and 12 bases lay in between. The CDR3 runs 13 residues. CDR3 sequence: CASSSTGSHEQYF. DNA for the CDR3: TGTGCCAGCAGCTCGACAGGAAGCCACGAGCAGTACTTC.

At least ten counts were recorded for this clonotype. The chain joins TRBV20-1 to TRBJ2-3; D is undetermined. V was clipped by 6 bases and J by 0 bases, with 19 bases between them. Germline V gene data show CDR1 as DFQATT and CDR2 as SNEGSKA (reference sequence). The CDR3 runs 16 residues. CDR3 region: CSALPLLGASTDTQYF. The CDR3 coding sequence is TGCAGTGCGCTGCCTCTACTGGGCGCGAGCACAGATACGCAGTATTTT.